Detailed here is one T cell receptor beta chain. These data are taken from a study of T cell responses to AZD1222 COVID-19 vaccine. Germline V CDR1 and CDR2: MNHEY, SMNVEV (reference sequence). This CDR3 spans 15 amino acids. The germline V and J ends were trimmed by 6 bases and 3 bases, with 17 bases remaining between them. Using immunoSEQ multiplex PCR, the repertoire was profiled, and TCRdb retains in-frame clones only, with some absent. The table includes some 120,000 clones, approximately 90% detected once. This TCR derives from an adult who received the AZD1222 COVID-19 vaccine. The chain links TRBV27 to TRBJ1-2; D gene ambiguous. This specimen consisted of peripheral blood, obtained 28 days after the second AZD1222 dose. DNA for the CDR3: TGTGCCAGCAGGCCTAGCGCTGACTCCTACTATGGCTACACCTTC. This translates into CASRPSADSYYGYTF.